The subject of this entry is one T cell receptor (beta chain). The entry originates in a study of control samples from healthy donors and cancer patients. Produced via immunoSEQ multiplex PCR; TCRdb's table is partial and in-frame only. Altogether under 150,000 clones are present, roughly 92% being singletons, with the ten largest covering 11%. Sequences were obtained from blood. The sequence was obtained from a man aged 30 to 45 in good health.

The CDR3 spells CASSITGREQFF. The CDR3 DNA reads as TGTGCCAGCAGTATAACCGGAAGGGAGCAGTTCTTC. The chain joins TRBV2 to TRBJ2-1; D remains unclear. V was shortened by 5 bases and J by 10 bases, with 12 bases between the two germline ends. Germline V gene sequence: CDR1 SNHLY, CDR2 FYNNEI. The CDR3 is 12 amino acids. The whole variable domain, remainder taken from reference TRBV2 and TRBJ2-1, is EPEVTQTPSHQVTQMGQEVILRCVPISNHLYFYWYRQILGQKVEFLVSFYNNEISEKSEIFDDQFSVERPDGSNFTLKIRSTKLEDSAMYFCASSITGREQFFGPGTRLTVL.